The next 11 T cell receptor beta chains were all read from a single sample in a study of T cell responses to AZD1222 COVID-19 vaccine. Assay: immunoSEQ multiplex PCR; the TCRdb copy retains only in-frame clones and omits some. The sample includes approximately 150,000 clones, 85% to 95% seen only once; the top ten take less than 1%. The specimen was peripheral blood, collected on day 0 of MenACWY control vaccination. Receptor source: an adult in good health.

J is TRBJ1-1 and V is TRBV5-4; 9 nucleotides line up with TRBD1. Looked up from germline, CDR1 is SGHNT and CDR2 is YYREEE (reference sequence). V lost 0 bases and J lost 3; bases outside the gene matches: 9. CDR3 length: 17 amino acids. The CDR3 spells CASSLAEGGDRDTEAFF. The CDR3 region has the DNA TGTGCCAGCAGCTTGGCCGAAGGGGGGGACAGGGACACTGAAGCTTTCTTT.

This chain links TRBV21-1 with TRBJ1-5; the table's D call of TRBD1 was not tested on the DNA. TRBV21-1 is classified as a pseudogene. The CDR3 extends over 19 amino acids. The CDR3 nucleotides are TGTGCCAGCAGCAGTGTCGTGGACAGACCTGCCTGGGTGAATCAGCCCCAGCATTTT. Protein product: CASSSVVDRPAWVNQPQHF.

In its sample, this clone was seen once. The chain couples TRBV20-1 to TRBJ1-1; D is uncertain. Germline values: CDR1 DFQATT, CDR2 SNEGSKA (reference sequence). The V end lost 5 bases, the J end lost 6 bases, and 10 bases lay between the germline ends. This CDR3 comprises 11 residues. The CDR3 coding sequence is TGCAGTGCTTCGACCCCCGCTGAAGCTTTCTTT. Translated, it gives CSASTPAEAFF.

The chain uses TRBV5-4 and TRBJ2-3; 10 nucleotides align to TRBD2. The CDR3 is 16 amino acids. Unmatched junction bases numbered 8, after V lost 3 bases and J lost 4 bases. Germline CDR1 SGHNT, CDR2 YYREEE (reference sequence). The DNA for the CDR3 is TGTGCCAGCAGCTCCCCCCTAGCGGGAGCCTCAGATACGCAGTATTTT. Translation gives CASSSPLAGASDTQYF.

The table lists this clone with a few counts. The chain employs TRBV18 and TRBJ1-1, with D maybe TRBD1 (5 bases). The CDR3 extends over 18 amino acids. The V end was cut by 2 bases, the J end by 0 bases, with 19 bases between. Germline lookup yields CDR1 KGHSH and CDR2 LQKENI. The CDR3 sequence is CASSPIGIGQGVNTEAFF. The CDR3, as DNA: TGTGCCAGCTCACCAATAGGCATAGGGCAAGGGGTGAACACTGAAGCTTTCTTT.

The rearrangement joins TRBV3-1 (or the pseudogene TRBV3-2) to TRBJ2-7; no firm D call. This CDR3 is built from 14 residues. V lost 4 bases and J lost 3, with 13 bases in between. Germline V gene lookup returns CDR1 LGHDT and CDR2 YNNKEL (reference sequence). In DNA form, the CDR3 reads TGTGCCAGCAGCCCCGCCGGGCGCCACTACGAGCAGTACTTC. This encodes CASSPAGRHYEQYF.

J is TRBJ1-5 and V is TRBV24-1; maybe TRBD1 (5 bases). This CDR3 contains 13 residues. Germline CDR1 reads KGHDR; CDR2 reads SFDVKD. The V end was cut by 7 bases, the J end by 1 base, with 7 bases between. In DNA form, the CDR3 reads TGTGCCACCAGCCGGGACAGCAATCAGCCCCAGCATTTT. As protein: CATSRDSNQPQHF.

The CDR3 sequence: CASSEQGGGNTEAFF. CDR3 nucleotide sequence: TGTGCCAGCAGTGAACAGGGAGGGGGGAACACTGAAGCTTTCTTT. The gene calls are TRBV25-1 and TRBJ1-1; possible D gene TRBD1, 6 bases. Trimming left V 2 bases short and J 1 base short, with 11 bases between. This CDR3 is 15 amino acids long. In germline, CDR1 is MGHDK, CDR2 SYGVNS.

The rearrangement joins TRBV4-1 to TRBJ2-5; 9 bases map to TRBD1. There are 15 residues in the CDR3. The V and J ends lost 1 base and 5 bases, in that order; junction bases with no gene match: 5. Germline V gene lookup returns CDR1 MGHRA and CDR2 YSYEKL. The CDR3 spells CASSQGDRAVETQYF. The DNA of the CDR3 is TGCGCCAGCAGCCAAGGGGACAGGGCGGTTGAGACCCAGTACTTC.

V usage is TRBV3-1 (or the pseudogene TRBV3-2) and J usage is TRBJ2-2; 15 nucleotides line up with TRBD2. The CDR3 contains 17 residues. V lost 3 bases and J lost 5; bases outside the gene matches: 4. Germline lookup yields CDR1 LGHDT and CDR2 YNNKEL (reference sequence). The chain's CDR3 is CASSQGLAGGGTGELFF. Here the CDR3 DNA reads TGTGCCAGCAGCCAGGGACTAGCGGGAGGAGGGACCGGGGAGCTGTTTTTT.

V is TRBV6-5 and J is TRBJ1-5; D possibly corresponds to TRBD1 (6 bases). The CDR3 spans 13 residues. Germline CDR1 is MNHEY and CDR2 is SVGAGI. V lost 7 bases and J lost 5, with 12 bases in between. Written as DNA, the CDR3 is TGTGCCAGCAAAGGACAGACCCATCAGCCCCAGCATTTT. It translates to CASKGQTHQPQHF.